Reported below is one TCR beta chain. This table comes from immunoSEQ multiplex PCR, and its TCRdb copy is limited to in-frame clones, with some not included. Here the sample spans around 1.6 million clones, approximately 98% being singletons. The CDR3 has 13 amino acids. V was clipped by 8 bases and J by 0 bases, with 12 bases between them. Germline V CDR1 and CDR2: SGHRS, YFSETQ. Adult Caucasians living in Nashville, Tennessee made up all of the donors. The CD4+ fraction was divided into a CD45RA+ naive subset and a CD45RA-negative memory subset. These data are taken from a study of shared clonotypes between healthy human individuals. The overall study: Used for every donor were three CD4 naive, three CD4 memory, two CD8 naive and one CD8 memory plate.

This chain connects TRBV5-1 to TRBJ2-7, with D possibly being TRBD1 or TRBD2 (5 bases each). The receptor was derived from a man between 25 and 39 years old in good health. Sequenced sample: naive CD4+ T cells sorted from blood. The sample's subset: CD45RA+ positively selected. The CDR3 sequence: CASQLGTSYEQYF. The CDR3 DNA follows: TGCGCCAGTCAGCTTGGGACCTCCTACGAGCAGTACTTC.